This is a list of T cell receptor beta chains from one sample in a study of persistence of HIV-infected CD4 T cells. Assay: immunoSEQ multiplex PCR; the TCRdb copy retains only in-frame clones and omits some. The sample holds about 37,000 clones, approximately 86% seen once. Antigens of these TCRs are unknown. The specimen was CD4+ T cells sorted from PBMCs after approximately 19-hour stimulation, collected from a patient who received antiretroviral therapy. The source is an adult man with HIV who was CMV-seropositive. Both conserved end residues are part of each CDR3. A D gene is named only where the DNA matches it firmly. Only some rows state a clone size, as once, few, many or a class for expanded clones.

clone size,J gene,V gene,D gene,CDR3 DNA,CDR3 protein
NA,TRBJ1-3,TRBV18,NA,TGTGCCAGCTCACCAAACCTTCCGCCGGATTCCACCATATATTTT,CASSPNLPPDSTIYF
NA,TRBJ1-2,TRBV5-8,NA,TGTGCCAGCAGCTTGGCCCATAAGGGGACACCGGGCTACACCTTC,CASSLAHKGTPGYTF
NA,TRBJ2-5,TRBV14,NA,TGTGCCAGCAGCCAAGCCGCTGGTTCAGGGGCCCAGTACTTC,CASSQAAGSGAQYF
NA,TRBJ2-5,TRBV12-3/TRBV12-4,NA,TGTGCCAGCAGTTTAAGGGAGACCCAGTACTTC,CASSLRETQYF
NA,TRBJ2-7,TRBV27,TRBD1,TGTGCCAGCAGCATAAACCGGGACAGGTCCCACGAGCAGTACTTC,CASSINRDRSHEQYF
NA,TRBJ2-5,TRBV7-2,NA,TGTGCCAGCAGCTTAGGGGTCGACAGTAGGGCAAAAGAGACCCAGTACTTC,CASSLGVDSRAKETQYF
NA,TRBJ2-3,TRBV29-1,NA,TGCAGCGTTGCCGGGACACCCAGCACAGATACGCAGTATTTT,CSVAGTPSTDTQYF
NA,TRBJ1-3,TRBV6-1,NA,TGTGCCAGCAGTGAACAAGGAAACACCATATATTTT,CASSEQGNTIYF
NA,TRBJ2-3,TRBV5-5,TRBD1,TGTGCCAGCAGCTTGCAGGGGGCGCTTCACTATACGCAGTATTTT,CASSLQGALHYTQYF
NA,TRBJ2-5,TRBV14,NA,TGTGCCAGCAGCCAAGATCGACTAGGATACTTGGAGACCCAGTACTTC,CASSQDRLGYLETQYF
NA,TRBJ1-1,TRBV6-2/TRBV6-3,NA,TGTGCCAGCAGCCCTAACAGGATTTGGCTGAACACTGAAGCTTTCTTT,CASSPNRIWLNTEAFF
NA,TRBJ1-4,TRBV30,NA,TGTGCCTGGGCCCTTAATGAAAAACTGTTTTTT,CAWALNEKLFF
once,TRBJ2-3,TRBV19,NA,TGTGCCAGTAGTATGGGAGATACGCAGTATTTT,CASSMGDTQYF
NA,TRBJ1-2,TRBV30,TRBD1,TGTGCCTTGAGAGAATCCTTGGACAGGGATGGCTACACCTTC,CALRESLDRDGYTF
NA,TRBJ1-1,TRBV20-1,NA,TGCAGTGCTAGCTCTGGATTTGAAGCTTTCTTT,CSASSGFEAFF
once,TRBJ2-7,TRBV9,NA,TGTGCCAGCAGCGTAGCTACTATAGGGGAGCAGTACTTC,CASSVATIGEQYF
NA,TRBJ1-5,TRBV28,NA,TGTGCCAGCAGCGGGAATCAGCCCCAGCATTTT,CASSGNQPQHF
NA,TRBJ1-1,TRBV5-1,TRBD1,TGCGCCAGCAGCCTAGGCAGGGGGACAATTGAAGCTTTCTTT,CASSLGRGTIEAFF
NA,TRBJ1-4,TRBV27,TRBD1,TGTGCCAGCAGGGCACAGGGGACTAATGAAAAACTGTTTTTT,CASRAQGTNEKLFF
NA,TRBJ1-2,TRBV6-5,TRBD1,TGTGCCAGCCGGGAGGGAGGGGGCAACTATGGCTACACCTTC,CASREGGGNYGYTF
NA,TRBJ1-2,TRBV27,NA,TGTGCCAGCAGACAGTCCCCGGGCAGTCCGGGAGGCTACACCTTC,CASRQSPGSPGGYTF
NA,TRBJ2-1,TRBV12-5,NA,TGTGCTAGTGGTTTGGTAGCAGGGGTAAATCGCAATGAGCAGTTCTTC,CASGLVAGVNRNEQFF
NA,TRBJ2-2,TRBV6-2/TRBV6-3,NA,TGTGCCAGCAGTCTCTGGGCCGGGGAGCTGTTTTTT,CASSLWAGELFF
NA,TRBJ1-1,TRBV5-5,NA,TGTGCCAGCAGCTCCCTATTGGTTGGGAACACTGAAGCTTTCTTT,CASSSLLVGNTEAFF
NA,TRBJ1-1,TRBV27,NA,TGTGCCAGCACTGGAAACACTGAAGCTTTCTTT,CASTGNTEAFF
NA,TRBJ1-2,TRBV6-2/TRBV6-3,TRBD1,TGTGCCAGCAACCCGGGACAGGCAGCCTATGGCTACACCTTC,CASNPGQAAYGYTF
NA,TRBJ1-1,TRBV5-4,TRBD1,TGTGCCAGCAGCATCGACAGGGGCACTGAAGCTTTCTTT,CASSIDRGTEAFF
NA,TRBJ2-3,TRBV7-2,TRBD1,TGTGCCAGCAGCTTGGGGACAGGGTTCACAGATACGCAGTATTTT,CASSLGTGFTDTQYF
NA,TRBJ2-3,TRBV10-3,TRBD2,TGTGCCATCAGTGAGTCACCGCGGGGGGGTTTTGCAGATACGCAGTATTTT,CAISESPRGGFADTQYF
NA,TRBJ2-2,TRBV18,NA,TGTGCCAGCTCACCACCGACTCAAGGGCTCGGCGGGGAGCTGTTTTTT,CASSPPTQGLGGELFF
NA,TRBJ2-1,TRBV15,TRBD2,TGTGCCACCAGCAGAGATAGGGCGGCGGGGGGCCCCTACAATGAGCAGTTCTTC,CATSRDRAAGGPYNEQFF
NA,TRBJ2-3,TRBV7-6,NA,TGTGCCAGCAGCTTAGAGGCAGTTTCTAGCACAGATACGCAGTATTTT,CASSLEAVSSTDTQYF
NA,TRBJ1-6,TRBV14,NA,TGTGCCAGCAGCCAAGACAGGGCACATAATTCACCCCTCCACTTT,CASSQDRAHNSPLHF
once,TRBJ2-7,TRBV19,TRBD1,TGTGCCAGTAGCCCAAGGGGACAGGGAACCTCCTACGAGCAGTACTTC,CASSPRGQGTSYEQYF
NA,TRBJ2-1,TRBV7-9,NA,TGTGCCAGCAGCTTAGTAGGCAGTCCTTACAATGAGCAGTTCTTC,CASSLVGSPYNEQFF
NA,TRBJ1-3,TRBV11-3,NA,TGTGCCAGCAGCCCTGGGGGGGGGAAGGGAAACACCATATATTTT,CASSPGGGKGNTIYF
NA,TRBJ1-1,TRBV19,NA,TGTGCCAGTAGATTTTCGGGGCGATCTGAAGCTTTCTTT,CASRFSGRSEAFF
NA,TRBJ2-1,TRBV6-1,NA,TGTGCCAGCAGTGGACGCAGCTCTCTCTTCCACAATGAGCAGTTCTTC,CASSGRSSLFHNEQFF
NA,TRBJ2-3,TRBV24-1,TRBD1,TGTGCCACCAGCCCGACAGGGGTAGGGGATACGCAGTATTTT,CATSPTGVGDTQYF
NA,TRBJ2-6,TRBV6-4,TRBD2,TGTGCCAGCAGTGACGCTCCCGGGACTAGCGGGAGGGAGGCCGGGGCCAACGTCCTGACTTTC,CASSDAPGTSGREAGANVLTF
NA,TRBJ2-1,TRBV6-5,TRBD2,TGTGCCAGCAGTTACTCGCGGACTAGCGCGTACAATGAGCAGTTCTTC,CASSYSRTSAYNEQFF
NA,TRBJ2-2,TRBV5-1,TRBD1,TGCGCCAGCAGCTTGATAGGGGGCGATACCGGGGAGCTGTTTTTT,CASSLIGGDTGELFF
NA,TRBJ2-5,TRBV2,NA,TGTGCCAGCAATAGTAGGGGTGGTTTAGAGACCCAGTACTTC,CASNSRGGLETQYF
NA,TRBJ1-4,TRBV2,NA,TGTGCCAGCAGGACACAGGCAACTAATGAAAAACTGTTTTTT,CASRTQATNEKLFF
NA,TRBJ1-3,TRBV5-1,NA,TGCGCCAGCAGCTTCCAAGGAAACACCATATATTTT,CASSFQGNTIYF
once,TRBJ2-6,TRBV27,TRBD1,TGTGCCAGCAGTCCGGGACAGGGAGAGGCTGGGGCCAACGTCCTGACTTTC,CASSPGQGEAGANVLTF
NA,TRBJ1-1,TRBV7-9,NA,TGTGCCAGCAGCTTAACCGGGAGGGGGGGAATGGACACTGAAGCTTTCTTT,CASSLTGRGGMDTEAFF
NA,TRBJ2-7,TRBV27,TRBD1,TGTGCCAGCAGTCCACAGGGGTCCTACGAGCAGTACTTC,CASSPQGSYEQYF
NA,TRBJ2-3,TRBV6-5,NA,TGTGCCAGTCGACTTCGGCCGCTGGGGGATACGCAGTATTTT,CASRLRPLGDTQYF